The present T cell receptor beta chain was sequenced within a study of T cell responses to AZD1222 COVID-19 vaccine (dated by TCRdb to about 2021). Background for the entire study: A total of approximately 240 trial participants underwent TCR sequencing, of whom nearly 210 received two doses of AZD1222 and some 25 received two doses of the MenACWY control vaccine. Trial participants were enrolled by age into subgroups of 18-55, 56-69 and 70-plus years, and about 150, 27 and 61 TCR-sequenced participants, respectively, were included in these subgroups. Overall study results and their limits: The 56-69-year group was small, and its depth increase did not reach significance, likely because of low power. Vaccine-associated CD4 TCRs spanned the whole spike protein, with dominant responses in regions 160-218 and 743-854. Nearly half of unique spike-specific TCRs reportedly recognized epitopes outside regions mutated in the B.1.351 and B.1.1.7 variants. Conclusions about previously exposed vaccinees are limited, since just 5 to 7 AZD1222 recipients were seropositive for SARS-CoV-2 at baseline. Participants were mostly white British, with more females than males. The authors suggested clonal diversity may have been underestimated. A significant rise in spike-specific TCR breadth and depth was observed after two AZD1222 doses relative to day 0 and relative to MenACWY recipients. Because no day 14 peak-response samples were available, the repertoires could be characterized only after the peak T cell response.

The meaning of the sample's time point label: about 28 days (+/-7) after the second vaccine dose. Because spike-specific TCR depth and breadth did not differ between the two schedules, AZD1222 recipients who got a second dose at roughly 4 weeks were pooled with those who got a second dose at roughly 12 weeks. The vaccinee samples were drawn from two UK trials, COV001 and COV002, one of which was a single-blind randomized controlled phase 2/3 trial testing AZD1222 (ChAdOx1 nCoV-19) in healthy adults. For TCRbeta chain sequencing, PBMC samples were collected from trial participants at day 0 and at day 28 after the second dose. On this clone itself: This receptor's antigen is unknown. Base qualities were left out, and no much larger clone turns up one base away.

The CDR3 regions of human TCRbeta chains were analyzed by immunosequencing. The authors' pipeline ran thus. Repertoire TCRs were checked for matches against a reference library of SARS-CoV-2-specific TCRs that had been generated using the MIRA antigen-specificity platform. Breadth was defined as the fraction of unique TCRs that were SARS-CoV-2-associated. Depth was defined as the fraction of total T cells that were SARS-CoV-2-associated. Using the MIRA data, each spike-specific TCR was mapped to the spike region that the TCR reacts to and placed in a CD4 or CD8 class. Log10-transformed breadth and depth values were compared by one-way ANOVA with Sidak's multiple comparisons tests. Entries here come from immuneACCESS through TCRdb and include only in-frame sequences with V and J called. Some clones fail to appear in such tables; in the studies checked, an unresolved V gene covers under half of the shortfall, and the cause of the remainder is unknown. V, J and clone size were drawn from that table, and D and trimming were deduced from the DNA. This sample lists some 100,000 clones; about 93% were detected once. 3.1% of the sample lies in the top ten.

This clonotype originated in an adult who received the AZD1222 COVID-19 vaccine. The specimen was peripheral blood, collected 28 days after the second AZD1222 dose.

The nucleotide sequence is TGTGCCATCAGTGACGGGCTTAACACTGAAGCTTTCTTT. This is translated as CAISDGLNTEAFF. The chain employs TRBV10-3 and TRBJ1-1, with no confidently assigned D gene. CDR1 and CDR2, per the germline V gene, are ENHRY and SYGVKD. The junction shows trimming of 3 bases on V and 2 bases on J, plus 7 bases between the germline ends. The CDR3 runs 13 residues from the cysteine to the phenylalanine. The kept DNA is CDR3 alone, 39 bases in frame from the first base.